The 28 T cell receptor beta chains below all came from one sample that was sequenced in a study of cytomegalovirus exposure and HLA in healthy donors. The PCR employed 60 Vbeta primers together with 13 Jbeta primers. Only in-frame clones appear in the TCRdb table, and some are missing; sequencing was by immunoSEQ multiplex PCR. The data contain approximately 130,000 clones, around 85% of them seen just once; the ten biggest clones take up about 6.7%. The sequenced sample consisted of PBMCs. These TCRs come from a woman in her thirties in good health and CMV-seropositive.

The chain has TRBV4-1 and TRBJ2-3, with 8 bases matching TRBD2. This CDR3 is 17 amino acids long. The V gene's germline CDR1 is MGHRA and CDR2 YSYEKL. Unmatched junction bases numbered 14, after V lost 4 bases and J lost 5 bases. CDR3 region: CASSPSRGGGWEDTQYF. The CDR3 coding sequence is TGCGCCAGCAGCCCCTCCCGGGGCGGGGGGTGGGAAGATACGCAGTATTTT.

This clone was detected once. The CDR3 bases are TGTGCCAGCAGCTTAAACGCGGGGGGGCCGAGCACAGATACGCAGTATTTT. It specifies CASSLNAGGPSTDTQYF. V and J are TRBV7-8 and TRBJ2-3, with TRBD2 matching over 9 bases. The germline V gene has CDR1 SGHVS and CDR2 FQNEAQ. Trimming cost V 2 bases and J 0 bases; bases outside gene matches: 6. The CDR3 contains 17 residues.

The J gene is TRBJ2-1, the V gene TRBV11-2; 10 nucleotides align to TRBD2. This CDR3 has 16 residues. The germline V gene encodes CDR1 SGHAT and CDR2 FQNNGV. V trimming: 1 base; J trimming: 0 bases; junction bases outside the gene matches: 0. CDR3: CASSLASGGSYNEQFF. The CDR3 DNA reads as TGTGCCAGCAGCTTAGCTAGCGGGGGCTCCTACAATGAGCAGTTCTTC.

The rearrangement links TRBV7-2 to TRBJ2-7; 14 bases map to TRBD2. The J segment lost 6 bases and the V segment lost 5 bases, leaving 3 bases of the junction unmatched. This CDR3 spans 14 amino acids. Germline CDR1 and CDR2: SGHTA and FQGNSA. The CDR3 loop is CASSPGLAGVEQYF. CDR3 in DNA: TGTGCCAGCAGCCCGGGACTAGCGGGAGTCGAGCAGTACTTC.

The chain uses TRBV5-1 and TRBJ2-7; 7 bases fit TRBD2. V dropped 2 bases and J dropped 5; count of bases not matched to a gene: 1. The CDR3 spans 12 residues. Germline V lookup: CDR1 SGHRS, CDR2 YFSETQ. CDR3 nucleotides: TGCGCCAGCAGCTTCGGGGGGAACGAGCAGTACTTC. It codes for CASSFGGNEQYF.

Only a few counts were recorded for this clone. This chain joins TRBV2 and TRBJ2-5; TRBD2 matches 10 bases. Germline trimming cut 8 bases from V and 5 bases from J; bases unmatched to any gene: 8. Germline CDR1 is SNHLY and CDR2 is FYNNEI. This CDR3 has 14 residues. The CDR3 region is CASGSGRAQETQYF. In nucleotides, the CDR3 is TGTGCCAGCGGGAGCGGGAGGGCCCAGGAGACCCAGTACTTC.

This clone was observed once. This chain joins TRBV5-1 and TRBJ1-1; possible D gene TRBD1, 5 bases. The CDR3 is made up of 17 amino acids. CDR1 is SGHRS and CDR2 is YFSETQ in the germline V gene. The V end lost 4 bases, the J end lost 2 bases, and 21 bases lay between the germline ends. The CDR3 bases are TGCGCCAGCAGCCCAACGCGGGGGTTGACGGGAAACACTGAAGCTTTCTTT. Translating it yields CASSPTRGLTGNTEAFF.

The chain carries TRBV6-1 and TRBJ2-7, with D uncertain. Trimming left V 2 bases short and J 6 bases short, with 11 bases between. The CDR3 covers 13 residues. Germline values: CDR1 MNHNS, CDR2 SASEGT. In DNA form, the CDR3 reads TGTGCCAGCAGTGAATTCCAGGCCACCGAGCAGTACTTC. Translating it yields CASSEFQATEQYF.

V gene TRBV2 combines with J gene TRBJ1-1; weak D call: TRBD1 (5 bases). Per the germline V gene, CDR1 is SNHLY and CDR2 is FYNNEI. Trimming pared 6 bases from V and 3 bases from J, leaving 17 bases between. This CDR3 has 15 amino acids. The CDR3 loop reads CASSSQGGRDTEAFF. The CDR3 DNA follows: TGTGCCAGCAGCTCTCAGGGTGGGAGGGACACTGAAGCTTTCTTT.

CDR3 protein: CASIRTGHLNTEAFF. The CDR3, as DNA: TGTGCCAGCATCAGGACAGGCCATCTGAACACTGAAGCTTTCTTT. This chain links TRBV2 with TRBJ1-1, with 7 bases aligning to TRBD1. The CDR3 totals 15 residues. From germline, CDR1 is SNHLY and CDR2 FYNNEI. The V and J ends lost 7 bases and 0 bases, in that order; junction bases with no gene match: 8.

This chain joins TRBV28 and TRBJ1-2; no firm D call. The germline gives CDR1 MDHEN, CDR2 SYDVKM. The CDR3 is 15 amino acids. Trimming removed 2 bases from V and 8 bases from J, with 18 bases in between. The CDR3 loop reads CASSLPDGRPGGYTF. CDR3 bases: TGTGCCAGCAGTTTACCGGACGGACGACCGGGGGGCTACACCTTC.

This clone was counted once. The chain couples TRBV19 to TRBJ2-3; 15 bases fit TRBD2. The germline gives CDR1 LNHDA, CDR2 SQIVND (reference sequence). With V trimmed by 10 bases and J by 1 base, 12 bases remained unmatched. The CDR3 covers 18 residues. The CDR3 spells CATNPGLAGGPGTDTQYF. Written as DNA, the CDR3 is TGTGCCACCAACCCCGGACTAGCGGGAGGGCCAGGCACAGATACGCAGTATTTT.

This clone was seen a single time. This sequence joins TRBV4-2 and TRBJ2-2, with 7 bases that match TRBD2. Germline V gene lookup returns CDR1 LGHNA and CDR2 YNFKEQ. The CDR3 is 17 amino acids. Germline trimming cut 0 bases from V and 4 bases from J; bases unmatched to any gene: 8. In DNA form, the CDR3 reads TGTGCCAGCAGCCAAGAGAGGCTCAGGGAGGGCACCGGGGAGCTGTTTTTT. Encoded protein: CASSQERLREGTGELFF.

This chain's CDR3 is CASSLTIASAQETQYF. For the CDR3, the DNA is TGCGCCAGCAGCTTAACAATAGCCAGCGCCCAAGAGACCCAGTACTTC. V gene TRBV5-1 combines with J gene TRBJ2-5; no clear D. Germline lookup yields CDR1 SGHRS and CDR2 YFSETQ. V was clipped by 2 bases and J by 1 base, with 15 bases between them. CDR3 size: 16 residues. The whole variable domain, remainder taken from reference TRBV5-1 and TRBJ2-5, is KAGVTQTPRYLIKTRGQQVTLSCSPISGHRSVSWYQQTPGQGLQFLFEYFSETQRNKGNFPGRFSGRQFSNSRSEMNVSTLELGDSALYLCASSLTIASAQETQYFGPGTRLLVL.

The chain has TRBV2 and TRBJ1-2; perhaps TRBD1 as D (5 bases). V was pared by 2 bases and J by 4 bases, with 8 bases between. The CDR3 spans 13 residues. Germline assignment: CDR1 SNHLY and CDR2 FYNNEI. As DNA, the CDR3 is TGTGCCAGCAGTGAAACAGGCAGCTATGGCTACACCTTC. This sequence encodes CASSETGSYGYTF.

The chain combines TRBV5-1 with TRBJ2-3; perhaps TRBD1 as D (6 bases). V was cut by 0 bases and J by 2 bases, with 13 bases left in between. Germline V CDR1 and CDR2: SGHRS, YFSETQ. CDR3 size: 16 residues. The CDR3 here is CASSLADRPYTDTQYF. The CDR3 DNA reads as TGCGCCAGCAGCTTGGCCGACAGGCCCTACACAGATACGCAGTATTTT.

The V gene is TRBV4-2, the J gene TRBJ2-1; TRBD2 aligns across 8 bases. Germline V gene lookup returns CDR1 LGHNA and CDR2 YNFKEQ. The CDR3 runs to 16 residues. V lost 1 base to trimming and J lost 3 bases; unmatched junction nucleotides: 5. For the CDR3, the DNA is TGTGCCAGCAGCCAAGCCGGGAGGGCGTTCTACAATGAGCAGTTCTTC. It specifies CASSQAGRAFYNEQFF.

The chain has TRBV15 and TRBJ1-4; no firm D call. Germline V gene sequence: CDR1 LNHNV, CDR2 YYDKDF (reference sequence). This CDR3 spans 12 amino acids. V lost 5 bases to trimming and J lost 8 bases, with 9 bases between them. CDR3 protein: CATSRTVEKLFF. CDR3 DNA sequence: TGTGCCACCAGCCGTACAGTCGAAAAACTGTTTTTT.

The chain employs TRBV27 and TRBJ1-5; D remains ambiguous. CDR1 is MNHEY and CDR2 is SMNVEV in the germline V gene (reference sequence). This CDR3 contains 13 residues. V was shortened by 1 base and J by 4 bases, with 5 bases between the two germline ends. The CDR3 loop reads CASSLFPNQPQHF. CDR3 in DNA: TGTGCCAGCAGTTTATTCCCTAATCAGCCCCAGCATTTT.

This clone was picked up a small number of times. Here the CDR3 reads CASELAGGTGAEQYF. The CDR3 nucleotides read TGTGCCAGCGAACTAGCGGGAGGGACTGGGGCAGAGCAGTACTTC. J is TRBJ2-7 and V is TRBV6-6; 13 bases match TRBD2. After removal of 8 bases from V and 7 bases from J, the junction contained 11 bases not matched to a gene. This CDR3 has 15 residues. The germline gives CDR1 MNHNY, CDR2 SVGAGI (reference sequence).

V gene TRBV20-1 combines with J gene TRBJ1-1; D perhaps matches TRBD1 (5 bases). Germline lookup yields CDR1 DFQATT and CDR2 SNEGSKA (reference sequence). Trimming took 1 base from V and 10 from J, leaving 10 bases between them. This CDR3 is 11 amino acids long. DNA of the CDR3: TGCAGTGCTAGAGTGGGGGGGGGAGCTTTCTTT. Translated, it gives CSARVGGGAFF.

This clone was seen only once. For the CDR3, the DNA is TGTGCCAGCAGTTACGGGGGAGGTTCTGGGGCCAACGTCCTGACTTTC. This encodes CASSYGGGSGANVLTF. The rearrangement joins TRBV6-5 to TRBJ2-6, with TRBD2 as a possible D gene (6 bases). V was pared by 2 bases and J by 1 base, with 9 bases between. Germline-derived CDR1 and CDR2 are MNHEY and SVGAGI. The CDR3 extends over 16 amino acids.

This chain uses TRBV18 with TRBJ2-2; 9 bases line up with TRBD2. The CDR3 covers 15 residues. V trimming: 5 bases; J trimming: 5 bases; junction bases outside the gene matches: 6. Germline CDR1 and CDR2: KGHSH and LQKENI. The CDR3 protein is CASSTGTSTTGELFF. In DNA form, the CDR3 reads TGTGCCAGCTCAACCGGGACTAGCACAACCGGGGAGCTGTTTTTT.

V and J are TRBV29-1 and TRBJ2-1; 9 nucleotides line up with TRBD1. The length of the CDR3 is 15 residues. With V trimmed by 6 bases and J by 4 bases, 10 bases remained unmatched. Germline-derived CDR1 and CDR2 are SQVTM and ANQGSEA. The CDR3 protein is CSVAIGTGRYNEQFF. CDR3 in DNA: TGCAGCGTGGCAATAGGGACAGGGAGGTACAATGAGCAGTTCTTC.

The V gene is TRBV9, the J gene TRBJ1-1, with 7 bases lining up with TRBD1. The CDR3 runs 14 residues. Per the germline V gene, CDR1 is SGDLS and CDR2 is YYNGEE. With V trimmed by 2 bases and J by 6 bases, 7 bases remained unmatched. The CDR3 loop reads CASSVKTGAAEAFF. The DNA for the CDR3 is TGTGCCAGCAGCGTTAAAACAGGGGCAGCTGAAGCTTTCTTT.

Written as DNA, the CDR3 is TGTGCCAGCAGCTTAGGCAGGGGAAAACTGTTTTTT. It translates to CASSLGRGKLFF. This rearrangement joins TRBV7-9 to TRBJ1-4, with D perhaps matching TRBD1 (6 bases). The CDR3 extends over 12 amino acids. V lost 1 base to trimming and J lost 10 bases, with 7 bases between them. CDR1 and CDR2 (germline): SEHNR, FQNEAQ (reference sequence).

This clone was recorded only once. V gene TRBV28 combines with J gene TRBJ1-5; 9 positions match TRBD1. CDR3 length: 17 residues. The V and J ends lost 4 bases and 0 bases, in that order; junction bases with no gene match: 7. The germline V gene has CDR1 MDHEN and CDR2 SYDVKM. Here the CDR3 DNA reads TGTGCCAGCAGTTCGGGACAGGGAACAATTAGCAATCAGCCCCAGCATTTT. This codes for CASSSGQGTISNQPQHF.

A remark on this clone: Other nucleotide sequences in the sample specify the same CDR3. J is TRBJ1-4 and V is TRBV5-1, with TRBD1 identical over 10 bases. The CDR3 sequence is 16 residues long. Germline loops: CDR1 SGHRS, CDR2 YFSETQ. V lost 0 bases and J lost 5; bases outside the gene matches: 4. The CDR3 reads CASSLGQGATNEKLFF. The DNA for the CDR3 is TGCGCCAGCAGCTTGGGACAGGGGGCGACAAATGAAAAACTGTTTTTT. Complete variable domain (other parts from reference TRBV5-1 and TRBJ1-4): KAGVTQTPRYLIKTRGQQVTLSCSPISGHRSVSWYQQTPGQGLQFLFEYFSETQRNKGNFPGRFSGRQFSNSRSEMNVSTLELGDSALYLCASSLGQGATNEKLFFGSGTQLSVL.